This TCR beta chain was retrieved from a study of T-cell memory formation after mild COVID-19. One entry per CDR3 protein results from TCRdb running MiXCR on the 5' RACE reads. The data show 400,000 to 500,000 distinct CDR3 sequences, more than 20% seen once. Worth noting for this clonotype: Its antigen is currently unknown. At one end, the junction sequence differs from germline, possibly due to a read error.

The CDR3 is 14 residues long. Germline V lookup: CDR1 MGHRA, CDR2 YSYEKL. Findings and limits, study-wide: Some clones that responded turned up in pre-infection memory, which suggests that cross-reactive memory joined in. Clones that got smaller from day 15 to 85 had even CD4/CD8, while clones growing later tipped toward CD4+. Clones which contracted sat mainly in CM and EM if CD4+, and in EMRA if CD8+.

Material: PBMCs or a T cell subset sorted from them (not recorded which). The chain carries TRBV4-1 and TRBJ2-2; D gene ambiguous. The receptor's source is an adult woman who had mild COVID-19 (a few samples of this study predate the infection). Cell type and time point are not known. CDR3 amino acids: CASSQVTNTGELFF. In nucleotides, the CDR3 is TGCGCCAGCAGTCAAGTGACGAACACCGGGGAGCTGTTTTTT.